The 15 T cell receptor beta chains below come from one sample, sequenced in a study of shared clonotypes between healthy human individuals. Clones were read by immunoSEQ multiplex PCR, and TCRdb kept only the in-frame ones, dropping some. This table has a few hundred thousand clones, about 97% appearing once. The specimen sequenced was naive CD4+ T cells sorted from blood. The sample's subset: CD45RA+ positively selected. The receptors shown here come from a woman between 25 and 40 years old in good health.

A single count supports this clone. The chain employs TRBV28 and TRBJ1-1; 9 nucleotides match TRBD1. Germline lookup yields CDR1 MDHEN and CDR2 SYDVKM. V shed 5 bases, J shed 5 bases, and the junction held 18 bases outside the gene matches. CDR3 length: 18 amino acids. In DNA form, the CDR3 reads TGTGCCAGCAGTCCAAATCCCGGGACAGGGAATGGGCGGACTGAAGCTTTCTTT. Translation gives CASSPNPGTGNGRTEAFF.

The genes are TRBV5-6 and TRBJ1-2; the match to TRBD1 covers 7 bases. Trimming took 4 bases from V and 1 from J; bases not matched to a gene: 4. CDR3 length equals 14 residues. CDR1 is SGHDT and CDR2 is YYEEEE in the germline V gene. CDR3 nucleotides: TGTGCCAGCAGCCGGGACAGAAGTAACTATGGCTACACCTTC. Amino acids: CASSRDRSNYGYTF.

The chain uses TRBV15 and TRBJ2-7; a possible D gene is TRBD2 (6 bases). Looked up from germline, CDR1 is LNHNV and CDR2 is YYDKDF (reference sequence). The CDR3 is 21 amino acids. With 1 base removed from V and 6 bases from J, the gap between germline ends came to 34 bases. CDR3 residues: CATSRARKVSGMQNPLGEQYF. The CDR3 DNA follows: TGTGCCACCAGCAGAGCCCGAAAGGTTAGCGGTATGCAGAACCCCCTAGGCGAGCAGTACTTC.

This clone appeared once. The rearrangement uses TRBV7-9 and TRBJ2-5, with D hard to call. The DNA end lines up better with TRBJ2-7; the J call may be wrong. Looked up from germline, CDR1 is SEHNR and CDR2 is FQNEAQ (reference sequence). The CDR3 is 15 amino acids. CDR3 sequence: CASSLRTASSYEQYF. The DNA for the CDR3 is TGTGCCAGCAGCTTGCGAACTGCGAGCTCCTACGAGCAGTACTTC.

The rearrangement uses TRBV7-5 and TRBJ2-4; TRBD2, the table's D call, was not compared with the DNA. TRBV7-5 is classified as a pseudogene. This CDR3 region has 15 residues. The CDR3 is CVRSFGLLAKNIQYF. CDR3 bases: TGTGTCAGAAGCTTCGGTCTATTAGCCAAAAACATTCAGTACTTC.

The chain joins TRBV18 to TRBJ1-1; 7 bases match TRBD1. The V and J ends lost 0 bases and 4 bases, in that order; junction bases with no gene match: 8. This CDR3 comprises 16 residues. Looked up from germline, CDR1 is KGHSH and CDR2 is LQKENI. CDR3 loop: CASSPPREGASTEAFF. For the CDR3, the DNA is TGTGCCAGCTCACCACCTCGGGAGGGGGCGAGCACTGAAGCTTTCTTT. Full variable domain (missing parts from reference TRBV18 and TRBJ1-1): NAGVMQNPRHLVRRRGQEARLRCSPMKGHSHVYWYRQLPEEGLKFMVYLQKENIIDESGMPKERFSAEFPKEGPSILRIQQVVRGDSAAYFCASSPPREGASTEAFFGQGTRLTVV.

V and J are TRBV15 and TRBJ2-5, with D maybe TRBD1 (6 bases). There are 13 residues in the CDR3. V was pared by 3 bases and J by 4 bases, with 9 bases between. In germline, CDR1 is LNHNV, CDR2 YYDKDF (reference sequence). The CDR3 sequence: CATSRGQTETQYF. The CDR3 nucleotides read TGTGCCACCAGCAGGGGACAAACAGAGACCCAGTACTTC.

The chain is built from TRBV7-8 and TRBJ1-2; no clear D gene. The CDR3 is made up of 14 amino acids. Trimming left V 0 bases short and J 5 bases short, with 10 bases between. Germline V CDR1 and CDR2: SGHVS, FQNEAQ. DNA for the CDR3: TGTGCCAGCAGCTTAGCATTCGTGGCTTATGGCTACACCTTC. It codes for CASSLAFVAYGYTF.

The chain employs TRBV29-1 and TRBJ1-6; D is perhaps TRBD1 (5 bases). This CDR3 is built from 13 residues. Trimming took off 5 bases at V and 9 bases at J, with 14 bases between the two ends. CDR1 is SQVTM, CDR2 ANQGSEA, per germline. The CDR3 nucleotides are TGCAGCGTTTCGGGGGGATCTGGTTCACCCCTCCACTTT. Protein sequence: CSVSGGSGSPLHF.

The chain employs TRBV10-2 and TRBJ2-7, with TRBD1 matching 9 bases. V was clipped by 6 bases and J by 0 bases; unmatched bases: 3. The CDR3 has 14 amino acids. Germline V gene data show CDR1 as WSHSY and CDR2 as SAAADI. CDR3 residues: CASRDRGISYEQYF. DNA for the CDR3: TGCGCCAGCAGAGACAGGGGGATCTCCTACGAGCAGTACTTC.

The chain joins TRBV28 to TRBJ1-5, with 9 bases that match TRBD1. The CDR3 consists of 15 residues. Trimming removed 5 bases from V and 4 bases from J; junction bases left unmatched: 6. Germline V gene lookup returns CDR1 MDHEN and CDR2 SYDVKM. The CDR3 loop is CASSRDRVGNQPQHF. In nucleotides, the CDR3 is TGTGCCAGCAGTCGGGACAGGGTAGGGAATCAGCCCCAGCATTTT.

V gene TRBV5-1 combines with J gene TRBJ2-3, with 12 bases identical to TRBD2. Germline-derived CDR1 and CDR2 are SGHRS and YFSETQ. V dropped 3 bases and J dropped 7; count of bases not matched to a gene: 9. The CDR3 is 16 amino acids. In nucleotides, the CDR3 is TGCGCCAGCAGCTCGACTAGCGGGGGCCTACAAAATACGCAGTATTTT. As protein: CASSSTSGGLQNTQYF.

V is TRBV30 and J is TRBJ1-3; no reliable D call. This CDR3 has 11 residues. Germline CDR1 reads GTSNPN; CDR2 reads SVGIG (reference sequence). The V gene lost 4 bases and the J gene lost 4 bases, with 5 bases spanning the gap. In DNA, the CDR3 is TGTGCCTGGATCAAGGGAAACACCATATATTTT. It encodes CAWIKGNTIYF.

The rearrangement uses TRBV7-2 and TRBJ1-2; D is perhaps TRBD1 (6 bases). The germline V gene has CDR1 SGHTA and CDR2 FQGNSA. V lost 5 bases to trimming and J lost 2 bases, with 15 bases between them. The CDR3 has 15 amino acids. CDR3 DNA sequence: TGTGCCAGCAGCCTCGGACAGAGGGGGAACTATGGCTACACCTTC. Translation: CASSLGQRGNYGYTF.

This rearrangement joins TRBV28 to TRBJ2-1; no clear D gene. V lost 3 bases to trimming and J lost 3 bases, with 9 bases between them. The CDR3 loop spans 14 amino acids. The germline CDR1 and CDR2 sequences are MDHEN and SYDVKM. CDR3 sequence reads: CASSFPEFYNEQFF. The DNA of the CDR3 is TGTGCCAGCAGTTTCCCGGAATTCTACAATGAGCAGTTCTTC.